A single sample gave rise to the 32 T cell receptor beta chains below, sequenced in a study of blood T cell repertoires in COVID-19. Sequencing used immunoSEQ multiplex PCR; TCRdb keeps in-frame clones, though not all of them. The table includes roughly 500,000 clones, 88% detected once. Sequenced: PBMCs or T cells enriched from blood (not recorded which). The receptors here all came from a woman in her forties who had recovered from COVID-19.

This rearrangement joins TRBV5-1 to TRBJ2-3; 10 nucleotides agree with TRBD2. CDR1 is SGHRS, CDR2 YFSETQ, per germline. Trimming cost V 4 bases and J 5 bases; bases outside gene matches: 7. This CDR3 comprises 15 residues. CDR3 in DNA: TGCGCCAGCAGCATTCTAGCGGGAGTGGAAGATACGCAGTATTTT. It translates to CASSILAGVEDTQYF.

The chain couples TRBV4-2 to TRBJ2-7; 7 bases map to TRBD2. V shed 1 base and J 6 bases; nucleotides not matched to a gene: 6. This CDR3 spans 14 amino acids. The germline V gene has CDR1 LGHNA and CDR2 YNFKEQ. The CDR3 bases are TGTGCCAGCAGCCAAGGGGCGGGAGTTAGCGAGCAGTACTTC. It translates to CASSQGAGVSEQYF.

CDR3 nucleotides: TGTGCCACCAGTGAGTCCGGGACAACCTACGAGCAGTACTTC. Its translation: CATSESGTTYEQYF. V gene TRBV24-1 combines with J gene TRBJ2-7; weak D call: TRBD1 (6 bases). V was cut by 4 bases and J by 2 bases, with 11 bases left in between. The CDR3 sequence is 14 residues long. Germline assignment: CDR1 KGHDR and CDR2 SFDVKD.

The chain couples TRBV5-1 to TRBJ2-1; TRBD1 aligns across 11 bases. Germline CDR1 and CDR2: SGHRS and YFSETQ. V was clipped by 3 bases and J by 8 bases; unmatched bases: 7. CDR3 length: 15 residues. The CDR3 reads CASSSGQGAQDEQFF. CDR3 in DNA: TGCGCCAGCAGCTCAGGACAGGGGGCGCAGGATGAGCAGTTCTTC.

The chain carries TRBV19 and TRBJ1-6; the D is unclear. Germline values: CDR1 LNHDA, CDR2 SQIVND (reference sequence). V was trimmed by 4 bases and J by 6 bases, leaving 10 bases between them. The CDR3 has 14 residues. The CDR3 DNA reads as TGTGCCAGTAGTAGACATGATTTTAATTCACCCCTCCACTTT. Its protein is CASSRHDFNSPLHF.

The chain employs TRBV6-5 and TRBJ2-1, with D maybe TRBD1 (5 bases). The CDR3 sequence is 13 residues long. Germline CDR1 reads MNHEY; CDR2 reads SVGAGI. The V gene lost 2 bases and the J gene lost 5 bases, with 7 bases spanning the gap. The CDR3 DNA reads as TGTGCCAGCAGTTACGGGGCAGACAATGAGCAGTTCTTC. It encodes CASSYGADNEQFF.

The chain couples TRBV4-1 to TRBJ2-7, with 7 nucleotides matching TRBD1. The CDR3 sequence is 14 residues long. Germline V gene data show CDR1 as MGHRA and CDR2 as YSYEKL. Trimming cost V 1 base and J 3 bases; bases outside gene matches: 3. The CDR3 bases are TGCGCCAGCAGCCAAGTTGGGACAGTCTACGAGCAGTACTTC. It translates to CASSQVGTVYEQYF.

This clone was seen once. The chain has TRBV29-1 and TRBJ2-5; TRBD2 matches at 11 bases. This CDR3 has 14 amino acids. Germline CDR1 reads SQVTM; CDR2 reads ANQGSEA. The CDR3 bases are TGCAGTTGCATTAGCGGGAGGGAACAAGAGACCCAGTACTTC. Translated, it gives CSCISGREQETQYF.

This chain links TRBV9 with TRBJ2-7; 10 nucleotides line up with TRBD1. CDR3 length: 15 residues. V was pared by 4 bases and J by 2 bases, with 6 bases of the junction left unmatched. Germline CDR1 is SGDLS and CDR2 is YYNGEE. The CDR3 DNA reads as TGTGCCAGCAGCCCTCCCGGGACAGGGGCCTACGAGCAGTACTTC. Residues: CASSPPGTGAYEQYF.

V and J are TRBV29-1 and TRBJ1-1; the match to TRBD1 covers 8 bases. This CDR3 spans 14 amino acids. The V and J ends lost 5 bases and 0 bases, in that order; junction bases with no gene match: 5. Germline lookup yields CDR1 SQVTM and CDR2 ANQGSEA. The CDR3 loop reads CSVSGQGMNTEAFF. In nucleotides, the CDR3 is TGCAGCGTTAGCGGACAGGGAATGAACACTGAAGCTTTCTTT. The variable domain in full, with the rest retrieved from reference TRBV29-1 and TRBJ1-1, is SAVISQKPSRDICQRGTSLTIQCQVDSQVTMMFWYRQQPGQSLTLIATANQGSEATYESGFVIDKFPISRPNLTFSTLTVSNMSPEDSSIYLCSVSGQGMNTEAFFGQGTRLTVV.

This clone was recorded once. The CDR3, as DNA: TGTGCCATCAGTGCTGCTAGCGGGTACGAGCAGTACTTC. Its protein is CAISAASGYEQYF. V gene TRBV10-3 combines with J gene TRBJ2-7; 8 bases map to TRBD2. CDR3 length: 13 residues. The V gene end was trimmed by 4 bases and the J gene end by 4 bases; junction bases not matched to a gene: 3. CDR1 is ENHRY, CDR2 SYGVKD, per germline.

The chain recombines TRBV29-1 with TRBJ2-5; the D gene is possibly TRBD1 (5 bases). Germline V lookup: CDR1 SQVTM, CDR2 ANQGSEA. Deletions cut 0 bases from V and 2 bases from J, with 7 bases between. The CDR3 length is 13 residues. CDR3 DNA: TGCAGCGTTGAAGATTCAGGGCAAGAGACCCAGTACTTC. Translating it yields CSVEDSGQETQYF.

This CDR3 is CASSFLVAEVPSYEQYF. Written as DNA, the CDR3 is TGTGCCAGCAGTTTTCTGGTAGCGGAGGTCCCCTCCTACGAGCAGTACTTC. The genes are TRBV28 and TRBJ2-7; tentative D call: TRBD2 (6 bases). The germline CDR1 and CDR2 sequences are MDHEN and SYDVKM. Trimming removed 3 bases at V and 0 bases at J, with 18 bases between. The CDR3 extends over 17 amino acids.

The V gene is TRBV19, the J gene TRBJ1-2; perhaps TRBD1 as D (6 bases). The length of the CDR3 is 17 residues. The germline CDR1 and CDR2 sequences are LNHDA and SQIVND (reference sequence). Trimming removed 8 bases at V and 5 bases at J, with 27 bases between. The CDR3 bases are TGTGCCAGTTCCCCCGGACAGACCCCAAATGGAGTATATGGCTACACCTTC. Translated: CASSPGQTPNGVYGYTF.

The V gene is TRBV9, the J gene TRBJ2-2; 8 nucleotides align to TRBD1. In germline, CDR1 is SGDLS, CDR2 YYNGEE. The CDR3 contains 16 residues. Trimming cost V 0 bases and J 6 bases; bases outside gene matches: 7. In nucleotides, the CDR3 is TGTGCCAGCAGCGTAGAGGACAGGGCCTTGGCCGGGGAGCTGTTTTTT. Protein product: CASSVEDRALAGELFF.

V usage is TRBV5-1 and J usage is TRBJ2-2, with D maybe TRBD1 (7 bases). CDR1 is SGHRS and CDR2 is YFSETQ in the germline V gene. The CDR3 covers 15 residues. Deletions cut 3 bases from V and 6 bases from J, with 15 bases between. CDR3 nucleotides: TGCGCCAGCAGCTCGGGGGACAGCATAGCCGGGGAGCTGTTTTTT. This codes for CASSSGDSIAGELFF. The full variable domain, with the rest looked up from reference TRBV5-1 and TRBJ2-2, is KAGVTQTPRYLIKTRGQQVTLSCSPISGHRSVSWYQQTPGQGLQFLFEYFSETQRNKGNFPGRFSGRQFSNSRSEMNVSTLELGDSALYLCASSSGDSIAGELFFGEGSRLTVL.

This rearrangement joins TRBV10-3 to TRBJ1-2; TRBD1 matches 8 bases. The ends lost 4 bases at V and 6 bases at J; junction bases unmatched: 7. The CDR3 is made up of 14 amino acids. Per the germline V gene, CDR1 is ENHRY and CDR2 is SYGVKD. This chain's CDR3 is CAISGQGAEDGYTF. The CDR3, as DNA: TGTGCCATCAGTGGGCAGGGGGCCGAGGATGGCTACACCTTC.

This clone was picked up one time. The chain couples TRBV12-5 to TRBJ1-3; D uncertain. CDR1 is LGHNT, CDR2 FRNRAP, per germline. V lost 3 bases and J 0 bases, leaving 15 bases between the germline ends. This CDR3 is 17 amino acids long. CDR3 in DNA: TGTGCTAGTGGTTTCGGTGACCGGGAGCGCTCTGGAAACACCATATATTTT. Translating gives CASGFGDRERSGNTIYF.

The chain couples TRBV29-1 to TRBJ2-7; no reliable D call. The V end was cut by 6 bases, the J end by 0 bases, with 12 bases between. CDR3 length equals 13 residues. Germline CDR1 reads SQVTM; CDR2 reads ANQGSEA. CDR3 sequence reads: CSVATLLSYEQYF. For the CDR3, the DNA is TGCAGCGTCGCTACGCTCCTCTCCTACGAGCAGTACTTC.

This CDR3 reads CASGGALQPDTQYF. The CDR3 DNA is TGTGCTAGTGGGGGGGCCCTACAACCAGATACGCAGTATTTT. The genes are TRBV12-5 and TRBJ2-3; maybe TRBD1 (6 bases). Trimming removed 6 bases from V and 4 bases from J, with 14 bases in between. The germline gives CDR1 LGHNT, CDR2 FRNRAP. The CDR3 is 14 amino acids.

Concerning this clone itself: Other DNA sequences in the same sample also yield this CDR3. The chain is built from TRBV9 and TRBJ2-3; D is perhaps TRBD1 (5 bases). V was pared by 0 bases and J by 1 base, with 9 bases between. Per the germline V gene, CDR1 is SGDLS and CDR2 is YYNGEE. This CDR3 comprises 15 residues. CDR3 residues: CASSVEGVGTDTQYF. In nucleotides, the CDR3 is TGTGCCAGCAGCGTAGAAGGGGTAGGCACAGATACGCAGTATTTT.

This chain connects TRBV7-2 to TRBJ2-7; 12 nucleotides line up with TRBD2. The CDR3 extends over 15 amino acids. J was trimmed by 2 bases and V by 5 bases; bases with no gene match: 4. Per germline, CDR1 SGHTA and CDR2 FQGNSA. The CDR3 spells CASSTLAGGTYEQYF. The CDR3 DNA reads TGTGCCAGCAGCACTCTAGCGGGGGGGACCTACGAGCAGTACTTC.

The rearrangement links TRBV3-1 (or the pseudogene TRBV3-2) to TRBJ2-7; TRBD2 agrees at 11 bases. This CDR3 comprises 17 residues. Trimming cost V 1 base and J 7 bases; bases outside gene matches: 12. Looked up from germline, CDR1 is LGHDT and CDR2 is YNNKEL (reference sequence). CDR3 coding DNA: TGTGCCAGCAGCCAAGCCATTGTAGCGGGAGGGCTCGGGGAGCAGTACTTC. Translation: CASSQAIVAGGLGEQYF.

The chain combines TRBV20-1 with TRBJ1-5, with 7 bases fitting TRBD1. V was pared by 3 bases and J by 7 bases, with 12 bases of the junction left unmatched. Germline V gives CDR1 DFQATT, CDR2 SNEGSKA (reference sequence). CDR3 size: 15 residues. CDR3 DNA: TGCAGTGCTAGTGGCGCGTCAGGGGGTCTCCAGCCCCAGCATTTT. The encoded protein is CSASGASGGLQPQHF.

The gene calls are TRBV27 and TRBJ1-1; 11 bases are a match to TRBD1. Germline values: CDR1 MNHEY, CDR2 SMNVEV (reference sequence). The V segment lost 2 bases and the J segment 1 base; nucleotides outside the gene matches: 0. The CDR3 has 15 amino acids. CDR3 sequence reads: CASSLGQGANTEAFF. The CDR3 DNA reads as TGTGCCAGCAGTTTAGGACAGGGGGCGAACACTGAAGCTTTCTTT.

V gene TRBV4-3 combines with J gene TRBJ2-7, with D tentatively TRBD1 (6 bases). The CDR3 has 14 amino acids. Trimming removed 1 base from V and 6 bases from J, with 13 bases in between. Germline V gene data show CDR1 as LGHNA and CDR2 as YSLEER. The CDR3 here is CASSQGLGAGEQYF. CDR3 sequence (DNA): TGCGCCAGCAGCCAAGGTCTGGGGGCGGGCGAGCAGTACTTC.

The J gene is TRBJ2-1, the V gene TRBV10-3, with TRBD2 identical over 10 bases. With 6 bases clipped from V and 6 bases from J, the junction kept 8 bases outside the gene matches. This CDR3 contains 15 residues. In germline, CDR1 is ENHRY, CDR2 SYGVKD. CDR3: CAISPGVAGGNEQFF. DNA for the CDR3: TGTGCCATCAGCCCCGGGGTAGCGGGGGGCAATGAGCAGTTCTTC.

The chain employs TRBV30 and TRBJ2-2, with 7 bases aligning to TRBD2. Germline-derived CDR1 and CDR2 are GTSNPN and SVGIG (reference sequence). This CDR3 has 16 amino acids. The ends lost 4 bases at V and 6 bases at J; junction bases unmatched: 14. The CDR3 DNA is TGTGCCTGGAACCACCTAGGGAGGGCCTCCCCCGGGGAGCTGTTTTTT. It yields the protein CAWNHLGRASPGELFF.

The gene calls are TRBV7-2 and TRBJ1-5; TRBD1 agrees at 7 bases. This CDR3 spans 14 amino acids. The J segment lost 3 bases and the V segment lost 3 bases, leaving 2 bases of the junction unmatched. CDR1 and CDR2 from the germline V gene are SGHTA and FQGNSA. In nucleotides, the CDR3 is TGTGCCAGCAGCTTGGACAGGCTCAATCAGCCCCAGCATTTT. Encoded protein: CASSLDRLNQPQHF.

The chain couples TRBV5-1 to TRBJ2-3, with D unclear. V was shortened by 0 bases and J by 0 bases, with 8 bases between the two germline ends. This CDR3 is 15 amino acids long. Germline loops: CDR1 SGHRS, CDR2 YFSETQ. The CDR3 here is CASSLDAVSTDTQYF. The CDR3 DNA sequence: TGCGCCAGCAGCTTGGATGCGGTTAGCACAGATACGCAGTATTTT.

The rearrangement joins TRBV6-5 to TRBJ2-7, with 8 bases fitting TRBD1. J gave up 3 bases and V 6 bases, and 4 bases lay outside the gene matches. The CDR3 covers 13 residues. The V gene's germline CDR1 is MNHEY and CDR2 SVGAGI. CDR3 in DNA: TGTGCCAGCAGCCCGGACAGGGTCTACGAGCAGTACTTC. Amino acids: CASSPDRVYEQYF.

J is TRBJ2-5 and V is TRBV28; a weak D match, TRBD1 (5 bases). The CDR3 spans 14 residues. CDR1 is MDHEN and CDR2 is SYDVKM in the germline V gene. V was shortened by 3 bases and J by 4 bases, with 12 bases between the two germline ends. The CDR3 reads CASSLIDSLETQYF. The CDR3 DNA sequence: TGTGCCAGCAGTTTGATTGACAGCCTAGAGACCCAGTACTTC.